A selection of T cell receptor beta chains follows, all from one sample in a study of CD8 T cells in ankylosing spondylitis. TCRdb reprocessed the 5' RACE reads via MiXCR and lists one record per CDR3 protein. The sample has roughly 350,000 distinct CDR3 sequences; roughly 8% are singletons. Source material: blood, either unsorted or a sorted T cell fraction (not recorded which). These receptors were collected from a male donor with ankylosing spondylitis. CDR3s include the opening cysteine and the closing phenylalanine or tryptophan. A D gene is named only where the DNA matches it firmly. Not all rows give a size; the values are once, few, many and, for expanded clones, a class.

J | D | size | V | length | CDR3 | DNA
TRBJ2-1 | TRBD1 | many | TRBV5-6 | 15 | CASSLGDRDDNEQFF | TGTGCCAGCAGCTTGGGGGACAGGGACGACAATGAGCAGTTCTTC
TRBJ2-7 | - | once | TRBV29-1 | 12 | CSVTTGTYEQYF | TGCAGCGTCACGACAGGTACCTACGAGCAGTACTTC
TRBJ2-1 | TRBD2 | - | TRBV7-3 | 22 | CASSSNQGGLAGRPSSYNEQFF | TGTGCCAGCAGCTCCAATCAGGGGGGACTAGCGGGGAGACCTTCCTCCTACAATGAGCAGTTCTTC
TRBJ2-5 | - | few | TRBV6-2/TRBV6-3 | 13 | CASISQKQETQYF | TGTGCCAGCATCTCACAGAAACAAGAGACCCAGTACTTC
TRBJ2-1 | TRBD1 | few | TRBV24-1 | 18 | CATSAAPAGTGRQNEQFF | TGTGCCACCAGTGCCGCACCCGCCGGGACAGGTCGACAGAATGAGCAGTTCTTC
TRBJ2-1 | TRBD2 | few | TRBV7-3 | 16 | CASSSSLAGEFNEQFF | TGTGCCAGCAGCTCTTCTCTAGCGGGAGAGTTCAATGAGCAGTTCTTC
TRBJ1-2 | TRBD1 | - | TRBV24-1 | 13 | CATADREGYGYTF | TGTGCCACGGCGGACAGGGAAGGCTATGGCTACACCTTC
TRBJ2-2 | TRBD1 | many | TRBV28 | 15 | CASRTYRGQGGELFF | TGTGCCAGCAGGACATACAGGGGGCAAGGCGGGGAGCTGTTTTTT
TRBJ2-3 | TRBD1 | many | TRBV7-9 | 16 | CASSLARTGMGNTQYF | TGTGCCAGCAGCTTAGCGAGGACAGGAATGGGAAATACGCAGTATTTT
TRBJ2-7 | TRBD2 | - | TRBV5-1 | 19 | CASSWRTSGRTSGTYEQYF | TGCGCCAGCAGCTGGAGGACTAGCGGGAGGACTTCAGGTACCTACGAGCAGTACTTC
TRBJ2-2 | TRBD1 | many | TRBV2 | 15 | CASSEETGGTGELFF | TGTGCCAGCAGTGAAGAGACAGGGGGCACCGGGGAGCTGTTTTTT
TRBJ1-1 | - | few | TRBV6-2/TRBV6-3 | 13 | CASSPLFGTEAFF | TGTGCCAGCAGCCCCTTGTTTGGCACTGAAGCTTTCTTT
TRBJ2-1 | - | - | TRBV7-9 | 15 | CASSLWGMLVNEQFF | TGTGCCAGCAGCTTATGGGGAATGCTGGTCAATGAGCAGTTCTTC
TRBJ2-2 | - | few | TRBV14 | 14 | CASSRLQGTGELFF | TGTGCCAGCAGCCGACTTCAGGGGACCGGGGAGCTGTTTTTT
TRBJ2-5 | - | few | TRBV2 | 14 | CASSSVRGQETQYF | TGTGCCAGCAGTTCGGTCCGGGGCCAAGAGACCCAGTACTTC
TRBJ2-7 | TRBD2 | few | TRBV3-1 | 15 | CASSRELAGEYEQYF | TGTGCCAGCAGCCGGGAGTTAGCGGGAGAATACGAGCAGTACTTC
TRBJ2-5 | - | - | TRBV5-5 | 14 | CASSLVWQRETQYF | TGTGCCAGCAGCTTGGTTTGGCAGAGAGAGACCCAGTACTTC
TRBJ1-2 | - | - | TRBV28 | 18 | CASSFAGTQVSTNYGYTF | TGTGCCAGCAGTTTCGCCGGGACACAGGTATCAACAAACTATGGCTACACCTTC
TRBJ2-1 | - | many | TRBV4-1 | 14 | CASSQGLGYNEQFF | TGCGCCAGCAGCCAAGGGCTAGGCTACAATGAGCAGTTCTTC
TRBJ2-1 | TRBD1 | few | TRBV11-1 | 14 | CASSLAVTGHEQFF | TGTGCCAGCAGCTTAGCCGTGACAGGGCATGAGCAGTTCTTC
TRBJ1-2 | - | many | TRBV20-1 | 11 | CSAGQLYGYTF | TGCAGTGCCGGACAGCTATATGGCTACACCTTC
TRBJ1-5 | - | - | TRBV5-1 | 15 | CASSLVPGNNQPQHF | TGCGCCAGCAGCTTGGTCCCAGGAAACAATCAGCCCCAGCATTTT
TRBJ2-5 | TRBD1 | few | TRBV27 | 15 | CASSIQQGADETQYF | TGTGCCAGCAGTATACAGCAGGGGGCCGATGAGACCCAGTACTTC
TRBJ2-2 | TRBD1 | - | TRBV28 | 17 | CASSSPPGQGITGELFF | TGTGCCAGCAGTTCCCCACCGGGACAGGGGATCACCGGGGAGCTGTTTTTT
TRBJ2-4 | - | - | TRBV12-3/TRBV12-4 | 12 | CASSSPTGTQYF | TGTGCCAGCAGCTCCCCCACAGGGACTCAGTACTTC
TRBJ2-7 | - | few | TRBV10-3 | 17 | CAISPSPQGAATYEQYF | TGTGCCATCAGCCCCAGTCCTCAAGGGGCCGCAACCTACGAGCAGTACTTC
TRBJ1-1 | - | - | TRBV4-1 | 13 | CASSQDMGTEAFF | TGCGCCAGCAGCCAAGACATGGGGACTGAAGCTTTCTTT
TRBJ2-5 | TRBD2 | - | TRBV4-2 | 16 | CASSPVAGGPQETQYF | TGTGCCAGCAGCCCGGTAGCGGGAGGGCCACAAGAGACCCAGTACTTC
TRBJ2-1 | - | few | TRBV6-2/TRBV6-3 | 12 | CASNHWYNEQFF | TGTGCCAGCAACCACTGGTACAATGAGCAGTTCTTC
TRBJ2-1 | TRBD2 | - | TRBV4-2 | 18 | CASSQVWGSGRAYNEQFF | TGTGCCAGCAGCCAAGTATGGGGGAGCGGGAGGGCCTACAATGAGCAGTTCTTC
TRBJ2-5 | - | few | TRBV5-1 | 14 | CASSLGAHLETQYF | TGCGCCAGCAGCTTGGGGGCGCACTTGGAGACCCAGTACTTC
TRBJ1-5 | - | - | TRBV19 | 17 | CASSHPTRDIGNQPQHF | TGTGCCAGTAGTCACCCAACTCGGGACATAGGCAATCAGCCCCAGCATTTT
TRBJ2-7 | - | - | TRBV4-3 | 15 | CASSQDPRPYYEQYF | TGCGCCAGCAGCCAAGATCCGCGGCCATACTACGAGCAGTACTTC
TRBJ2-3 | - | many | TRBV4-1 | 15 | CASSQEGSGTDTQYF | TGCGCCAGCAGCCAAGAAGGCAGCGGCACAGATACGCAGTATTTT
TRBJ2-7 | - | few | TRBV11-2 | 14 | CASSLDSGDDEQYF | TGTGCCAGCAGCTTAGATTCAGGGGACGACGAGCAGTACTTC
TRBJ1-1 | TRBD1 | many | TRBV25-1 | 12 | CASGDRATEAFF | TGTGCCAGCGGGGACAGGGCCACTGAAGCTTTCTTT
TRBJ2-5 | - | few | TRBV19 | 13 | CASKGLVGETQYF | TGTGCCAGTAAGGGTTTGGTGGGAGAGACCCAGTACTTC
TRBJ2-1 | TRBD2 | many | TRBV20-1 | 16 | CSARDSTSGRYNEQFF | TGCAGTGCTAGGGACTCAACTAGCGGGAGATACAATGAGCAGTTCTTC
TRBJ2-7 | - | - | TRBV4-1 | 14 | CASSQGVAAVEQYF | TGCGCCAGCAGCCAAGGAGTAGCGGCGGTCGAGCAGTACTTC
TRBJ2-2 | - | few | TRBV5-1 | 16 | CASSLESSVNTGELFF | TGCGCCAGCAGCCTGGAGTCTTCGGTTAACACCGGGGAGCTGTTTTTT
TRBJ2-7 | - | - | TRBV6-2/TRBV6-3 | 17 | CASSYPPFRDPTYEQYF | TGTGCCAGCAGTTACCCCCCGTTCCGGGACCCGACCTACGAGCAGTACTTC
TRBJ2-5 | - | few | TRBV7-3 | 16 | CASSPAGTASQETQYF | TGTGCCAGCAGCCCAGCGGGTACGGCGTCACAAGAGACCCAGTACTTC
TRBJ2-2 | - | many | TRBV29-1 | 14 | CSVLGRSNTGELFF | TGCAGCGTGCTGGGACGGTCGAACACCGGGGAGCTGTTTTTT
TRBJ2-1 | TRBD2 | - | TRBV3-1 | 16 | CASSPTGTSGRGEQFF | TGTGCCAGCAGCCCCACCGGGACTAGCGGGAGGGGTGAGCAGTTCTTC
TRBJ2-1 | - | few | TRBV5-1 | 14 | CASSLNWRYNEQFF | TGCGCCAGCAGCCTAAACTGGAGGTACAATGAGCAGTTCTTC
TRBJ1-1 | - | - | TRBV7-2 | 11 | CASSFASEAFF | TGTGCCAGCAGCTTCGCCTCTGAAGCTTTCTTT
TRBJ2-3 | - | - | TRBV7-3 | 13 | CASSPGGGDTQYF | TGTGCCAGCAGCCCCGGAGGAGGAGATACGCAGTATTTT
TRBJ2-3 | - | - | TRBV12-3/TRBV12-4 | 11 | CASSQRVTQYF | TGTGCCAGCAGTCAGAGAGTTACGCAGTATTTT
TRBJ2-7 | TRBD2 | many | TRBV29-1 | 14 | CSVESVTSGYEQYF | TGCAGCGTTGAGTCCGTGACTAGCGGCTACGAGCAGTACTTC
TRBJ2-2 | TRBD2 | few | TRBV29-1 | 15 | CSVLAGGENTGELFF | TGCAGCGTACTAGCGGGAGGGGAAAACACCGGGGAGCTGTTTTTT
TRBJ1-5 | TRBD1 | few | TRBV20-1 | 15 | CSAREPGQVNQPQHF | TGCAGTGCTAGAGAGCCGGGACAGGTCAATCAGCCCCAGCATTTT
TRBJ2-7 | - | few | TRBV20-1 | 11 | CSGLDLYEQYF | TGCAGTGGCCTGGACCTTTACGAGCAGTACTTC
TRBJ2-1 | - | many | TRBV14 | 12 | CASSPLSGEQFF | TGTGCCAGCAGCCCCCTATCCGGGGAGCAGTTCTTC